These 19 T cell receptor beta chains came from one sample sequenced in a study of immune characterization of retroperitoneal liposarcoma. A single record per CDR3 protein comes from TCRdb applying MiXCR to the PCR reads. The sample holds 10,000 to 12,000 distinct CDR3 sequences, around a quarter seen once. What was sequenced was tumor tissue. These receptors came from a male donor with retroperitoneal liposarcoma.

Turning to this clonotype: Here the CDR3 omits its conserved ending phenylalanine or tryptophan, so a read error is the likely source. The chain has TRBV7-6 and TRBJ2-5, with D perhaps matching TRBD2 (6 bases). The J call may be mistaken, given a closer DNA end match to TRBJ2-7. Germline CDR1 reads SGHVS; CDR2 reads FNYEAQ. CDR3 length equals 16 residues. CDR3 protein: CASSPRLGLHLYEQYL. Written as DNA, the CDR3 is TGTGCCAGCAGCCCAAGACTGGGACTCCACTTATACGAGCAGTACTTA.

The V and J genes are TRBV6-1 and TRBJ2-5; 9 nucleotides line up with TRBD1. The germline V gene encodes CDR1 MNHNS and CDR2 SASEGT. CDR3 size: 13 residues. V lost 6 bases, J lost 4 bases, and 3 bases stayed unmatched. CDR3 sequence: CASRSDRGETQYF. DNA of the CDR3: TGTGCCAGCAGATCGGACAGGGGAGAGACCCAGTACTTC.

This clonotype has only a few counts. The CDR3 bases are TGTGCCAGCAGTTACTTTGGCGGGGGGACCGGGGAGCTGTTTTTT. It specifies CASSYFGGGTGELFF. The chain uses TRBV6-6 and TRBJ2-2, with 8 bases matching TRBD2. Germline-derived CDR1 and CDR2 are MNHNY and SVGAGI (reference sequence). This CDR3 comprises 15 residues. V lost 1 base and J lost 5; bases outside the gene matches: 3.

This sequence joins TRBV6-1 and TRBJ1-1, with 7 bases aligning to TRBD1. Looked up from germline, CDR1 is MNHNS and CDR2 is SASEGT. J gave up 1 base and V 1 base, and 3 bases lay outside the gene matches. CDR3 length equals 15 residues. The CDR3 here is CASSEGTGENTEAFF. CDR3 DNA sequence: TGTGCCAGCAGTGAAGGCACAGGGGAGAACACTGAAGCTTTCTTT.

The CDR3: CASSTSAGQGADTQYF. In nucleotides, the CDR3 is TGTGCCAGCAGCACCTCTGCCGGACAGGGAGCAGATACGCAGTATTTT. The chain carries TRBV6-5 and TRBJ2-3; 8 bases fit TRBD1. V dropped 6 bases and J dropped 4; count of bases not matched to a gene: 12. The CDR3 has 16 amino acids. Germline V gene lookup returns CDR1 MNHEY and CDR2 SVGAGI.

This clonotype came up a few times. V is TRBV7-6 and J is TRBJ2-7; possible D gene TRBD2, 5 bases. The V gene lost 5 bases and the J gene lost 2 bases, with 13 bases spanning the gap. The CDR3 loop spans 14 amino acids. Germline V gene data show CDR1 as SGHVS and CDR2 as FNYEAQ. The CDR3 reads CASSPPLDTYEQYF. For the CDR3, the DNA is TGTGCCAGCAGCCCCCCACTAGATACCTACGAGCAGTACTTC.

This clonotype ranks as medium-sized. The J gene is TRBJ2-1, the V gene TRBV6-1, with D unresolved. Germline V gene sequence: CDR1 MNHNS, CDR2 SASEGT. V dropped 7 bases and J dropped 2 bases, with 9 bases sitting between them. The CDR3 is made up of 13 amino acids. The CDR3 region is CASKGRTYNEQFF. The CDR3 DNA reads TGTGCCAGCAAGGGTCGAACCTACAATGAGCAGTTCTTC.

By share, this clonotype ranks as large. The chain carries TRBV7-2 and TRBJ2-1; a weak D match, TRBD1 (7 bases). TRBJ2-7 explains the end of the DNA better; the J call may be wrong. Per germline, CDR1 SGHTA and CDR2 FQGNSA. There are 15 residues in the CDR3. The CDR3 sequence: CASSSTGWERAEQYF. Here the CDR3 DNA reads TGTGCCAGCAGCTCGACAGGGTGGGAGCGGGCCGAGCAGTACTTC.

Relative to its sample, this clonotype is medium-sized (0.01 to 0.1%). Its ends do not fully match the called genes, so a read error is possible. This chain joins TRBV7-7 and TRBJ2-1; TRBD2 matches at 8 bases. Germline V CDR1 and CDR2: SSHAT, FNYEAQ (reference sequence). The CDR3 length is 14 residues. The CDR3 reads CASSLEEVRGAQFF. In DNA form, the CDR3 reads TGTGCTAGCAGCTTAGAGGAGGTGCGGGGGGCCCAGTTCTTC. The whole variable domain, remainder taken from reference TRBV7-7 and TRBJ2-1, is GAGVSQSPRYKVTKRGQDVTLRCDPISSHATLYWYQQALGQGPEFLTYFNYEAQPDKSGLPSDRFSAERPEGSISTLTIQRTEQRDSAMYRCASSLEEVRGAQFFGPGTRLTVL.

The V and J genes are TRBV6-4 and TRBJ2-3, with a possible D match to TRBD2 (5 bases). Gene TRBJ2-1 matches the end of the DNA better, so the J call may be wrong. The CDR3 runs to 15 residues. Germline V gives CDR1 MRHNA, CDR2 SNTAGT. CDR3 sequence reads: CASRRPRVASYEQFF. The CDR3 DNA follows: TGTGCCAGTCGTCGGCCGAGGGTCGCCTCCTACGAGCAGTTCTTC.

The rearrangement joins TRBV20-1 to TRBJ2-1; D possibly corresponds to TRBD2 (5 bases). The J call may be in error: the DNA end matches TRBJ2-5 better. CDR3 length: 11 residues. CDR1 and CDR2 (germline): DFQATT, SNEGSKA (reference sequence). The CDR3: CSAEKLATQYF. DNA of the CDR3: TGCAGTGCTGAGAAGCTAGCGACCCAGTACTTC.

The chain has TRBV6-9 and TRBJ2-1; 10 bases align to TRBD2. CDR1 MNHGY and CDR2 SVAAGI come from the germline V gene. The V segment lost 4 bases and the J segment 10 bases; nucleotides outside the gene matches: 10. The CDR3 totals 15 residues. The CDR3 DNA reads as TGTGCCAGCAGTTCAGCTAGCGGGGGATTCTACGAGCAGTTCTTC. Translated: CASSSASGGFYEQFF.

The chain combines TRBV6-1 with TRBJ1-4; D remains ambiguous. CDR1 and CDR2 (germline): MNHNS, SASEGT. The CDR3 spans 13 residues. Trimming removed 5 bases from V and 7 bases from J, with 11 bases in between. The CDR3 reads CASSPTSSEKLFF. CDR3 in DNA: TGTGCCAGCAGTCCAACCTCGTCTGAAAAACTGTTTTTT.

This chain connects TRBV6-1 to TRBJ2-4, with D tentatively TRBD2 (6 bases). From germline, CDR1 is MNHNS and CDR2 SASEGT. V dropped 6 bases and J dropped 13 bases, with 22 bases sitting between them. The CDR3 contains 14 residues. Written as DNA, the CDR3 is TGTGCCAGCAGGGAGGGCCCCGCCTACAATGAGCAGTACTTC. This sequence encodes CASREGPAYNEQYF.

The chain joins TRBV6-1 to TRBJ2-1, with 9 bases aligning to TRBD1. The junction had 12 bases not matched to a gene; V was cut back by 2 bases and J by 10 bases. CDR1 and CDR2 from the germline V gene are MNHNS and SASEGT. CDR3 length equals 16 residues. CDR3 nucleotides: TGTGCCAGCAGTGAATCCTCCGGGACAGGGAACGACGAGCAGTTCTTC. This gives the protein CASSESSGTGNDEQFF.

The rearrangement links TRBV7-2 to TRBJ2-3; TRBD1 aligns across 10 bases. The J call may be incorrect, as the DNA end agrees better with TRBJ2-7. This CDR3 is 14 amino acids long. Germline lookup yields CDR1 SGHTA and CDR2 FQGNSA. For the CDR3, the DNA is TGTGCCAGCAGCCCAGGGACAGGGGCAAACGAGCAGTACTTC. Translated: CASSPGTGANEQYF.

The chain links TRBV6-6 to TRBJ2-1; 7 bases map to TRBD1. Trimming took 3 bases from V and 10 from J; bases not matched to a gene: 15. The V gene's germline CDR1 is MNHNY and CDR2 SVGAGI (reference sequence). The CDR3 sequence is 16 residues long. This chain's CDR3 is CASSYERDSGSYEQFF. The DNA of the CDR3 is TGTGCCAGCAGTTATGAAAGGGACAGTGGCTCCTACGAGCAGTTCTTC.

This clonotype is labeled as medium-sized. This sequence joins TRBV6-1 and TRBJ2-1; a possible D gene is TRBD2 (6 bases). The CDR3 has 12 residues. Deletions cut 5 bases from V and 8 bases from J, with 10 bases between. The V gene's germline CDR1 is MNHNS and CDR2 SASEGT. This CDR3 reads CASSPSGDEQFF. The CDR3, as DNA: TGTGCCAGCAGTCCATCGGGAGATGAGCAGTTCTTC.

This clonotype was observed a few times. V usage is TRBV12-3 or TRBV12-4 and J usage is TRBJ2-2; D is unresolved. Trimming took 1 base from V and 7 from J, leaving 7 bases between them. CDR3 size: 13 residues. The CDR3 protein is CASSLGVDGELFF. The CDR3 DNA is TGTGCCAGCAGTTTAGGGGTCGACGGGGAGCTGTTTTTT.